This passage covers 18 T cell receptor beta chains from one sample sequenced in a study of T cells after yellow fever vaccination. TCRdb recomputed calls from the 5' RACE reads with MiXCR, one row per CDR3 protein. The table lists about 340,000 distinct CDR3 sequences, roughly 4.3% of them singletons, with less than 25% in the top ten. Sequenced material: PBMCs, taken 5 days after the yellow fever booster vaccination. Every receptor here comes from a man younger than 30 who received the YFV17D yellow fever vaccine.

About this clonotype itself: Compared with germline, one end of the junction differs, possibly owing to a read error. The chain links TRBV5-1 to TRBJ1-4; D remains unclear. Germline V gene sequence: CDR1 SGHRS, CDR2 YFSETQ. This CDR3 has 16 residues. CDR3 DNA sequence: TGCGGCAGCAGCTTGGAGGGTAGGAGAACTAATGAAAAACTGTTTTTT. This translates into CGSSLEGRRTNEKLFF.

This clonotype was counted a few times. CDR3 nucleotides: TGTGCCAGCAGTGAACAAACAGGGGGTCTTGAAGATACGCAGTATTTT. Amino acids: CASSEQTGGLEDTQYF. The rearrangement joins TRBV25-1 to TRBJ2-3; 8 bases line up with TRBD1. The CDR3 is made up of 16 amino acids. V dropped 2 bases and J dropped 5; count of bases not matched to a gene: 9. In germline, CDR1 is MGHDK, CDR2 SYGVNS.

The chain links TRBV20-1 to TRBJ2-7, with unresolved D. Germline V gene lookup returns CDR1 DFQATT and CDR2 SNEGSKA (reference sequence). The CDR3 is 14 amino acids. Trimming shortened V by 4 bases and J by 5 bases, and 18 bases separated the two germline ends. The CDR3 sequence: CSAIPGPGAHEQYV. CDR3 nucleotide sequence: TGCAGTGCTATACCCGGCCCGGGTGCCCACGAGCAGTACGTC.

The genes are TRBV13 and TRBJ2-7; D is undetermined. The CDR3 loop spans 13 amino acids. V lost 5 bases and J lost 1, with 9 bases in between. Germline CDR1 PRHDT, CDR2 FYEKMQ (reference sequence). CDR3 DNA sequence: TGTGCCAGCAGCCCCCTGGAGTCCTACGAGCAGTACTTC. Translation: CASSPLESYEQYF.

This clonotype has at least ten counts. This chain uses TRBV7-8 with TRBJ2-1; TRBD2 aligns across 7 bases. Germline-derived CDR1 and CDR2 are SGHVS and FQNEAQ. The V segment lost 7 bases and the J segment 0 bases; nucleotides outside the gene matches: 6. The CDR3 extends over 15 amino acids. The CDR3 nucleotides read TGTGCCAGCACCCGGCCGGGGGGCTCCTACAATGAGCAGTTCTTC. Its protein product is CASTRPGGSYNEQFF.

The table lists this clonotype with a few counts. The chain uses TRBV5-1 and TRBJ2-7, with 9 bases aligning to TRBD1. CDR1 and CDR2 from the germline V gene are SGHRS and YFSETQ. J gave up 2 bases and V 5 bases, and 8 bases lay outside the gene matches. The CDR3 totals 15 residues. Here the CDR3 DNA reads TGCGCCAGCAGTGAGAGACAGGGGGGGCCCTACGAGCAGTACTTC. It yields the protein CASSERQGGPYEQYF. The whole variable domain, remainder taken from reference TRBV5-1 and TRBJ2-7, is KAGVTQTPRYLIKTRGQQVTLSCSPISGHRSVSWYQQTPGQGLQFLFEYFSETQRNKGNFPGRFSGRQFSNSRSEMNVSTLELGDSALYLCASSERQGGPYEQYFGPGTRLTVT.

The chain recombines TRBV5-7 with TRBJ2-1; no clear D. TRBV5-7 is noted as an ORF with a role that remains uncertain. The CDR3 length is 10 residues. Trimming took off 6 bases at V and 10 bases at J, with 8 bases between the two ends. CDR3 sequence: CASTDVEQFF. The DNA of the CDR3 is TGTGCCAGCACTGACGTCGAGCAGTTCTTC.

The rearrangement uses TRBV7-3 and TRBJ2-1; weak D call: TRBD2 (7 bases). Trimming removed 2 bases at V and 8 bases at J, with 19 bases between. This CDR3 is built from 16 residues. The V gene's germline CDR1 is SGHTA and CDR2 FQGTGA. In nucleotides, the CDR3 is TGTGCCAGCAGCTTATACGGATTGGCGGGGGCTGATGAGCAGTTCTTC. Amino acid sequence: CASSLYGLAGADEQFF.

V usage is TRBV5-4 and J usage is TRBJ2-4; 12 bases fit TRBD1. This CDR3 has 14 amino acids. With V trimmed by 4 bases and J by 11 bases, 7 bases remained unmatched. CDR1 is SGHNT, CDR2 YYREEE, per germline (reference sequence). Here the CDR3 reads CASSLGTGGRFQYF. The CDR3, as DNA: TGTGCCAGCAGCCTAGGGACAGGGGGCCGCTTTCAGTACTTC.

This sequence joins TRBV20-1 and TRBJ2-1; 7 nucleotides agree with TRBD2. CDR3 length equals 15 residues. Unmatched junction bases numbered 10, after V lost 3 bases and J lost 5 bases. CDR1 and CDR2 from the germline V gene are DFQATT and SNEGSKA (reference sequence). Here the CDR3 DNA reads TGCAGTGCTAGGGCTAGCGGTGGGGCCCACAATGAGCAGTTCTTC. It translates to CSARASGGAHNEQFF.

The chain combines TRBV7-9 with TRBJ1-4, with a possible D match to TRBD1 (6 bases). CDR1 and CDR2 (germline): SEHNR, FQNEAQ (reference sequence). This CDR3 comprises 15 residues. V was trimmed by 1 base and J by 5 bases, leaving 11 bases between them. This chain's CDR3 is CASSLGLQGNEKLFF. The CDR3 DNA reads as TGTGCCAGCAGCTTAGGATTACAGGGCAATGAAAAACTGTTTTTT.

This clonotype came up many times. The chain carries TRBV5-8 and TRBJ2-3; possibly TRBD1 for D (6 bases). Germline CDR1 and CDR2: SGHTS and YDEGEE. Trimming shortened V by 4 bases and J by 0 bases, and 15 bases separated the two germline ends. CDR3 length: 16 amino acids. In DNA form, the CDR3 reads TGTGCCAGCAGCGGGGGCCGACAGCCTAGCACAGATACGCAGTATTTT. Translation gives CASSGGRQPSTDTQYF.

The chain employs TRBV19 and TRBJ2-7, with TRBD1 matching over 7 bases. The CDR3 runs 13 residues. Germline V gene data show CDR1 as LNHDA and CDR2 as SQIVND (reference sequence). V shed 9 bases and J 2 bases; nucleotides not matched to a gene: 7. In DNA, the CDR3 is TGTGCCAGCGGGACAGCCTCAACCTACGAGCAGTACTTC. It yields the protein CASGTASTYEQYF.

This clonotype has only one observation. The rearrangement uses TRBV29-1 and TRBJ1-5; tentatively, D is TRBD1 (6 bases). The germline V gene encodes CDR1 SQVTM and CDR2 ANQGSEA. The CDR3 is 14 amino acids. In nucleotides, the CDR3 is TGCAGACAGGGTGTGGTATTCGGCAATCAGCCCCAGCATTTT. Translation gives CRQGVVFGNQPQHF. The variable domain in full, completed from reference TRBV29-1 and TRBJ1-5, reads SAVISQKPSRDICQRGTSLTIQCQVDSQVTMMFWYRQQPGQSLTLIATANQGSEATYESGFVIDKFPISRPNLTFSTLTVSNMSPEDSSIYLCRQGVVFGNQPQHFGDGTRLSIL.

This clonotype has ten or more counts. The chain carries TRBV4-1 and TRBJ1-5; TRBD1 matches at 7 bases. CDR1 and CDR2 (germline): MGHRA, YSYEKL. The V and J ends lost 4 bases and 1 base, in that order; junction bases with no gene match: 4. The CDR3 has 15 residues. The CDR3 coding sequence is TGCGCCAGCAGCCCATCAGGGGGGAGCAATCAGCCCCAGCATTTT. Protein product: CASSPSGGSNQPQHF.

This clonotype was counted at least ten times. The genes are TRBV4-1 and TRBJ2-1; D unclear. The CDR3 runs 12 residues. From germline, CDR1 is MGHRA and CDR2 YSYEKL. The germline V and J ends were trimmed by 4 bases and 9 bases, with 10 bases remaining between them. The CDR3 loop reads CASSLLMGEQFF. The CDR3 nucleotides read TGCGCCAGCAGCCTATTGATGGGTGAGCAGTTCTTC.

This clonotype was seen more than once but under ten times. V is TRBV12-5 and J is TRBJ1-3; perhaps TRBD1 as D (6 bases). Trimming cost V 6 bases and J 3 bases, with 24 bases left between them. CDR1 and CDR2 from the germline V gene are LGHNT and FRNRAP. This CDR3 region has 18 residues. CDR3 nucleotide sequence: TGTGCTAGTGGCCTTGGGCCCCGGGGGGCGAAGAATGGAAACACCATATATTTT. Translation: CASGLGPRGAKNGNTIYF. The full variable domain, rest sourced from reference TRBV12-5 and TRBJ1-3, is DARVTQTPRHKVTEMGQEVTMRCQPILGHNTVFWYRQTMMQGLELLAYFRNRAPLDDSGMPKDRFSAEMPDATLATLKIQPSEPRDSAVYFCASGLGPRGAKNGNTIYFGEGSWLTVV.

This clonotype has at least ten counts. The chain carries TRBV5-6 and TRBJ1-5; 11 bases match TRBD1. The CDR3 has 15 amino acids. Trimming took 3 bases from V and 7 from J; bases not matched to a gene: 6. The germline V gene has CDR1 SGHDT and CDR2 YYEEEE. In DNA form, the CDR3 reads TGTGCCAGCAGCTCCCTACGGACAGGGGGCCAGCCCCAGCATTTT. It codes for CASSSLRTGGQPQHF.